The 27 T cell receptor beta chains below were found in one sample sequenced in a study of Ad26.COV2.S vaccination and SARS-CoV-2 variants. Clones were sequenced by immunoSEQ multiplex PCR, and TCRdb holds only the in-frame ones, with some missing. Of around 140,000 clones in the sample, roughly 89% were seen once. Sequenced here: peripheral blood, sampled after recovery from COVID-19. These receptors came from a human donor who had recovered from COVID-19.

The gene calls are TRBV7-2 and TRBJ1-2, with D uncertain. This CDR3 region has 13 residues. V was clipped by 2 bases and J by 5 bases, with 9 bases between them. Germline values: CDR1 SGHTA, CDR2 FQGNSA. Here the CDR3 DNA reads TGTGCCAGCAGCTTAAACCGGGATTATGGCTACACCTTC. This codes for CASSLNRDYGYTF.

The rearrangement uses TRBV6-5 and TRBJ2-2, with D possibly TRBD2 on 6 matching bases. The CDR3 spans 14 residues. Germline-derived CDR1 and CDR2 are MNHEY and SVGAGI. V was clipped by 0 bases and J by 7 bases, with 9 bases between them. In DNA form, the CDR3 reads TGTGCCAGCAGTTACTCGGAGGGGAACGGGGAGCTGTTTTTT. This sequence encodes CASSYSEGNGELFF.

This chain joins TRBV3-1 (or the pseudogene TRBV3-2) and TRBJ1-2; TRBD1 aligns across 8 bases. V shed 2 bases, J shed 6 bases, and the junction held 5 bases outside the gene matches. The germline V gene has CDR1 LGHDT and CDR2 YNNKEL (reference sequence). The CDR3 spans 14 residues. CDR3 nucleotides: TGTGCCAGCAGCCAAACCGGACAGGGAAATGGCTACACCTTC. Amino acids: CASSQTGQGNGYTF.

The chain is built from TRBV19 and TRBJ2-1; 9 positions match TRBD1. Trimming removed 6 bases from V and 15 bases from J; junction bases left unmatched: 15. The CDR3 extends over 14 amino acids. The germline gives CDR1 LNHDA, CDR2 SQIVND (reference sequence). The CDR3, as DNA: TGTGCCAGTAGCGACAGGGGGGACTCCCCGGATGGGTTCTTC. This sequence encodes CASSDRGDSPDGFF.

The genes are TRBV7-2 and TRBJ2-1, with 9 bases matching TRBD1. CDR3 length equals 14 residues. With V trimmed by 3 bases and J by 9 bases, 6 bases remained unmatched. Germline lookup yields CDR1 SGHTA and CDR2 FQGNSA. This CDR3 reads CASSLGDRVSEQFF. The CDR3 DNA is TGTGCCAGCAGCTTGGGGGACAGGGTGAGTGAGCAGTTCTTC.

The J gene is TRBJ2-3, the V gene TRBV6-2 or TRBV6-3; 12 bases are shared with TRBD2. This CDR3 spans 22 amino acids. Germline trimming cut 6 bases from V and 2 bases from J; bases unmatched to any gene: 24. CDR1 MNHEY and CDR2 SVGEGT come from the germline V gene. The CDR3 reads CASSRVGKSSGGGARNTDTQYF. CDR3 DNA: TGTGCCAGCAGCCGCGTAGGGAAATCTAGCGGGGGGGGTGCGCGGAACACAGATACGCAGTATTTT.

The V gene is TRBV24-1, the J gene TRBJ1-1; D might be TRBD1 (6 bases). V gave up 7 bases and J gave up 8 bases, with 13 bases separating them. The CDR3 consists of 12 residues. Germline CDR1 and CDR2: KGHDR and SFDVKD. CDR3 loop: CATSLTGLEAFF. The CDR3 bases are TGTGCCACCAGCCTGACAGGTTTAGAAGCTTTCTTT.

This clone has more than one count but fewer than ten. This chain links TRBV5-4 with TRBJ2-7; D unresolved. The germline gives CDR1 SGHNT, CDR2 YYREEE (reference sequence). V was cut by 0 bases and J by 4 bases, with 5 bases left in between. The CDR3 contains 12 residues. CDR3 sequence reads: CASSLVGYEQYF. CDR3 DNA: TGTGCCAGCAGCTTGGTCGGGTACGAGCAGTACTTC. Together with reference TRBV5-4 and TRBJ2-7, the CDR3 gives the full variable domain: ETGVTQSPTHLIKTRGQQVTLRCSSQSGHNTVSWYQQALGQGPQFIFQYYREEENGRGNFPPRFSGLQFPNYSSELNVNALELDDSALYLCASSLVGYEQYFGPGTRLTVT.

The CDR3 DNA is TGTGCCAGCACTCAGGGGTGGACGACTGAAGCTTTCTTT. Protein product: CASTQGWTTEAFF. The genes are TRBV6-5 and TRBJ1-1, with TRBD1 as a possible D gene (6 bases). CDR3 length: 13 residues. Trimming removed 7 bases from V and 5 bases from J, with 14 bases in between. Germline lookup yields CDR1 MNHEY and CDR2 SVGAGI.

This clone was seen only once. This sequence joins TRBV7-9 and TRBJ2-2, with TRBD1 matching over 8 bases. Germline assignment: CDR1 SEHNR and CDR2 FQNEAQ (reference sequence). This CDR3 spans 15 amino acids. The ends lost 4 bases at V and 5 bases at J; junction bases unmatched: 6. The CDR3 DNA sequence: TGTGCCAGCAGCTCGACAGGGGACGGGACCGGGGAGCTGTTTTTT. The encoded protein is CASSSTGDGTGELFF.

This chain uses TRBV28 with TRBJ2-4, with 8 bases fitting TRBD1. CDR3 size: 16 residues. From germline, CDR1 is MDHEN and CDR2 SYDVKM. The junction had 5 bases not matched to a gene; V was cut back by 4 bases and J by 0 bases. CDR3 amino acids: CASSSGGGGAKNIQYF. DNA of the CDR3: TGTGCCAGCAGTTCAGGGGGCGGTGGAGCCAAAAACATTCAGTACTTC.

The chain recombines TRBV4-1 with TRBJ2-1, with D hard to call. Trimming took 4 bases from V and 9 from J, leaving 28 bases between them. This CDR3 contains 18 residues. CDR1 and CDR2 (germline): MGHRA, YSYEKL. The CDR3 protein is CASSPPWVSRIVQVEQFF. DNA for the CDR3: TGCGCCAGCAGCCCGCCCTGGGTCTCCCGGATCGTGCAAGTTGAGCAGTTCTTC.

V is TRBV28 and J is TRBJ1-5, with TRBD1 as a possible D gene (6 bases). Trimming cost V 3 bases and J 7 bases, with 13 bases left between them. From germline, CDR1 is MDHEN and CDR2 SYDVKM. CDR3 length: 14 amino acids. CDR3 coding DNA: TGTGCCAGCAGTTTGGGTACAGGGATACAGCCCCAGCATTTT. Protein: CASSLGTGIQPQHF. Supplemented by reference TRBV28 and TRBJ1-5, the full variable domain reads DVKVTQSSRYLVKRTGEKVFLECVQDMDHENMFWYRQDPGLGLRLIYFSYDVKMKEKGDIPEGYSVSREKKERFSLILESASTNQTSMYLCASSLGTGIQPQHFGDGTRLSIL.

The chain couples TRBV7-2 to TRBJ1-2; no definite D call. Trimming pared 6 bases from V and 8 bases from J, leaving 19 bases between. The CDR3 length is 14 residues. Germline assignment: CDR1 SGHTA and CDR2 FQGNSA. The CDR3 coding sequence is TGTGCCAGCAGTTCACAGTTGGGGAATTACGGCTACACCTTC. It encodes CASSSQLGNYGYTF.

The DNA for the CDR3 is TGTGCCAGCAGCTTGAGGGAGTCAGCTAACTATGGCTACACCTTC. Translated, it gives CASSLRESANYGYTF. V is TRBV5-5 and J is TRBJ1-2; D gene ambiguous. This CDR3 spans 15 amino acids. The V end was cut by 1 base, the J end by 0 bases, with 10 bases between. CDR1 is SGHKS and CDR2 is YYEKEE in the germline V gene (reference sequence).

This rearrangement joins TRBV12-2 to TRBJ2-7. TRBV12-2 is a recognized pseudogene. This CDR3 has 15 amino acids. The CDR3 loop is CASRFWTGPSYEQYF. DNA of the CDR3: TGTGCAAGTCGCTTTTGGACCGGACCCTCCTACGAGCAGTACTTC.

The count of this clone is one. The rearrangement joins TRBV9 to TRBJ2-3; 9 bases are a match to TRBD2. CDR3 length equals 16 residues. The trim removed 4 bases at V and 2 bases at J, leaving 8 bases unmatched. Germline-derived CDR1 and CDR2 are SGDLS and YYNGEE. The chain's CDR3 is CASSLTGTSFTDTQYF. As DNA, the CDR3 is TGTGCCAGCAGCCTTACCGGGACTAGCTTCACAGATACGCAGTATTTT.

This sequence joins TRBV2 and TRBJ1-1, with D possibly TRBD1 on 5 matching bases. Germline lookup yields CDR1 SNHLY and CDR2 FYNNEI. The CDR3 sequence is 14 residues long. V lost 2 bases and J 3 bases, leaving 10 bases between the germline ends. The CDR3 DNA sequence: TGTGCCAGCAGTGAACAGGGCGGGTACACTGAAGCTTTCTTT. Translating it yields CASSEQGGYTEAFF.

The chain links TRBV2 to TRBJ2-1; 7 bases are shared with TRBD1. The V segment lost 5 bases and the J segment 7 bases; nucleotides outside the gene matches: 8. The CDR3 length is 14 residues. Germline V gene sequence: CDR1 SNHLY, CDR2 FYNNEI. In DNA, the CDR3 is TGTGCCAGCAGTCCCCGGACAGGTGGAAATGAGCAGTTCTTC. This codes for CASSPRTGGNEQFF. Full variable domain (rest looked up from reference TRBV2 and TRBJ2-1): EPEVTQTPSHQVTQMGQEVILRCVPISNHLYFYWYRQILGQKVEFLVSFYNNEISEKSEIFDDQFSVERPDGSNFTLKIRSTKLEDSAMYFCASSPRTGGNEQFFGPGTRLTVL.

J is TRBJ2-5 and V is TRBV20-1; D call uncertain. The CDR3 has 9 amino acids. CDR1 DFQATT and CDR2 SNEGSKA come from the germline V gene (reference sequence). V lost 6 bases and J lost 5, with 4 bases in between. Here the CDR3 DNA reads TGCAGTGCCGGGGAGACCCAGTACTTC. Translation: CSAGETQYF.

The rearrangement links TRBV30 to TRBJ1-2, with D unresolved. Trimming took off 2 bases at V and 8 bases at J, with 12 bases between the two ends. CDR3 length equals 12 residues. Looked up from germline, CDR1 is GTSNPN and CDR2 is SVGIG (reference sequence). The CDR3 nucleotides read TGTGCCTGGAGTCCTTGGACCTCCGGCTACACCTTC. It translates to CAWSPWTSGYTF.

The J gene is TRBJ2-1, the V gene TRBV29-1; D might be TRBD2 (5 bases). The germline gives CDR1 SQVTM, CDR2 ANQGSEA. Deletions cut 8 bases from V and 5 bases from J, with 10 bases between. The CDR3 is 11 residues long. CDR3 protein: CSLVGDNEQFF. CDR3 sequence (DNA): TGCAGCTTAGTCGGGGACAATGAGCAGTTCTTC.

The V gene is TRBV11-2, the J gene TRBJ2-1; 16 bases line up with TRBD2. Germline V gene data show CDR1 as SGHAT and CDR2 as FQNNGV. V trimming: 5 bases; J trimming: 10 bases; junction bases outside the gene matches: 5. CDR3 length: 15 amino acids. Here the CDR3 DNA reads TGTGCCAGCAGCCAGGGACTAGCGGGGGGGCGGGAGCAGTTCTTC. Its protein product is CASSQGLAGGREQFF.

The CDR3 reads CASSLRQGGEQYF. The CDR3 DNA is TGTGCCAGCAGTTTAAGGCAGGGGGGGGAGCAGTACTTC. The V gene is TRBV27, the J gene TRBJ2-7; D is perhaps TRBD1 or TRBD2 (7 bases each). This CDR3 region has 13 residues. CDR1 is MNHEY and CDR2 is SMNVEV in the germline V gene (reference sequence). Trimming cost V 2 bases and J 7 bases, with 12 bases left between them.

This clone has just one count. J is TRBJ2-1 and V is TRBV11-3; the D gene is possibly TRBD1 (6 bases). The germline V gene encodes CDR1 SGHNT and CDR2 YENEEA. The CDR3 has 15 residues. V lost 0 bases and J lost 7, with 13 bases in between. The CDR3 bases are TGTGCCAGCAGCTTAGATCCGAGGGGGATTAATGAGCAGTTCTTC. Translation gives CASSLDPRGINEQFF.

The chain carries TRBV10-1 and TRBJ2-7, with TRBD2 as a possible D gene (5 bases). CDR1 is WNHNN and CDR2 is SYGVQD in the germline V gene (reference sequence). The CDR3 is 14 residues long. V was cut by 3 bases and J by 4 bases, with 13 bases left in between. CDR3 DNA sequence: TGCGCCAGCAGTGAAAGAGGGAACTCTTACGAGCAGTACTTC. It is translated as CASSERGNSYEQYF.

This clone was found once. This rearrangement joins TRBV20-1 to TRBJ2-6; perhaps D is TRBD1 or TRBD2 (5 bases each). The CDR3 spans 17 residues. V dropped 3 bases and J dropped 0 bases, with 15 bases sitting between them. Germline CDR1 reads DFQATT; CDR2 reads SNEGSKA (reference sequence). The CDR3 nucleotides read TGCAGTGCTAGTTACGGGGCCCCAACCTCTGGGGCCAACGTCCTGACTTTC. This codes for CSASYGAPTSGANVLTF.